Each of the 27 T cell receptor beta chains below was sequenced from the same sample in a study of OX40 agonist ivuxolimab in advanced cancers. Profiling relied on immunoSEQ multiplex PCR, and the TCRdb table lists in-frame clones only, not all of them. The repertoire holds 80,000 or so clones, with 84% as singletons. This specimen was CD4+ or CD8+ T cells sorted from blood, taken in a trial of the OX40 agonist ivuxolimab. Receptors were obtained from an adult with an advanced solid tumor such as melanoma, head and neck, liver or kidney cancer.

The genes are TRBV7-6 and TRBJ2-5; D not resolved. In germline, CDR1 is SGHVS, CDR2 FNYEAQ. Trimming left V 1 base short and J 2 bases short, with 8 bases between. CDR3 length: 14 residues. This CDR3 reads CASSLGPIQETQYF. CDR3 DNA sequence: TGTGCCAGCAGCTTAGGGCCGATACAAGAGACCCAGTACTTC.

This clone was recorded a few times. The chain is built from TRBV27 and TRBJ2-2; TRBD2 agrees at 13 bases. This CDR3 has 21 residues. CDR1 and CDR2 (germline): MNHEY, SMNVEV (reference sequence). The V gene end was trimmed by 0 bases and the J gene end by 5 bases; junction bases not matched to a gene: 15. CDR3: CASSLSPRTSGRGFGTGELFF. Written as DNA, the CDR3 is TGTGCCAGCAGTTTATCCCCAAGGACTAGCGGGAGAGGGTTCGGGACCGGGGAGCTGTTTTTT.

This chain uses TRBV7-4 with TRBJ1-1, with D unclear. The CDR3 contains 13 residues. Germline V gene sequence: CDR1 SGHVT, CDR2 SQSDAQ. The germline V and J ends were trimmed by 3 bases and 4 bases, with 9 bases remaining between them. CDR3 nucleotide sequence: TGTGCCAGCAGCTTTAAGTGGAGCACTGAAGCTTTCTTT. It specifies CASSFKWSTEAFF.

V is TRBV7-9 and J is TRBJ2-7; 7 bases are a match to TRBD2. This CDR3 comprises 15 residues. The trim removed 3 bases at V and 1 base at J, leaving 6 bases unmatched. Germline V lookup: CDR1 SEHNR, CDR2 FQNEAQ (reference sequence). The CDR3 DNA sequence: TGTGCCAGCAGCTTGTTTGGGGAGGGATCCTACGAGCAGTACTTC. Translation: CASSLFGEGSYEQYF.

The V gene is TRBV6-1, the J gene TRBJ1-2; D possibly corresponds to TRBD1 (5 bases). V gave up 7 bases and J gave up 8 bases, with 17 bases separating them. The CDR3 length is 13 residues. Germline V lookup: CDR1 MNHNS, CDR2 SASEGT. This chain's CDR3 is CASTLVRVQGYTF. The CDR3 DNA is TGTGCCAGCACCTTAGTCAGGGTGCAAGGCTACACCTTC.

The CDR3 spells CASSIGFRKNNQPQHF. The DNA for the CDR3 is TGTGCCAGTAGTATAGGATTCAGGAAAAACAATCAGCCCCAGCATTTT. The J gene is TRBJ1-5, the V gene TRBV19, with unresolved D. This CDR3 has 16 residues. CDR1 LNHDA and CDR2 SQIVND come from the germline V gene (reference sequence). The V gene lost 1 base and the J gene lost 3 bases, with 13 bases spanning the gap. Together with reference TRBV19 and TRBJ1-5, the CDR3 gives the full variable domain: DGGITQSPKYLFRKEGQNVTLSCEQNLNHDAMYWYRQDPGQGLRLIYYSQIVNDFQKGDIAEGYSVSREKKESFPLTVTSAQKNPTAFYLCASSIGFRKNNQPQHFGDGTRLSIL.

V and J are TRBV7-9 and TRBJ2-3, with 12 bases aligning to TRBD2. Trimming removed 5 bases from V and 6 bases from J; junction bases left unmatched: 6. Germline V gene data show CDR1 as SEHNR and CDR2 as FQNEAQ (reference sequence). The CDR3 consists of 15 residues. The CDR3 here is CASSASGRAWDTQYF. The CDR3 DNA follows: TGTGCCAGCAGCGCTAGCGGGAGGGCCTGGGATACGCAGTATTTT.

The CDR3 DNA sequence: TGTGCCAGCAGTTACTCGGTCGGCGTAGGGAACGAGCAGTACTTC. Amino acids: CASSYSVGVGNEQYF. The rearrangement links TRBV6-5 to TRBJ2-7; D is uncertain. Per the germline V gene, CDR1 is MNHEY and CDR2 is SVGAGI. CDR3 size: 15 residues. V lost 0 bases and J lost 5, with 14 bases in between.

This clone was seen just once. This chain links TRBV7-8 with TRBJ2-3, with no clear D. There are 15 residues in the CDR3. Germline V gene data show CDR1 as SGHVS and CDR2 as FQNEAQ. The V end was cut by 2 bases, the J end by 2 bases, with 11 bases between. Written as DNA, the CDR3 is TGTGCCAGCAGCTTATACGGTGACCTCACAGATACGCAGTATTTT. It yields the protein CASSLYGDLTDTQYF. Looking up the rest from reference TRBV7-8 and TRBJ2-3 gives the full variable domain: GAGVSQSPRYKVAKRGQDVALRCDPISGHVSLFWYQQALGQGPEFLTYFQNEAQLDKSGLPSDRFFAERPEGSVSTLKIQRTQQEDSAVYLCASSLYGDLTDTQYFGPGTRLTVL.

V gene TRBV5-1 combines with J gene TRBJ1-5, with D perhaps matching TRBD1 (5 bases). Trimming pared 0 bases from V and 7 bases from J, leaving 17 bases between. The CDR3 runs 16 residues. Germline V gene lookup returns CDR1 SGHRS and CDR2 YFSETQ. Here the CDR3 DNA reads TGCGCCAGCAGCTTGGGGGACGGTGTGGGTGGACAGCCCCAGCATTTT. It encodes CASSLGDGVGGQPQHF.

Here the CDR3 reads CASKGPGQGFQDTQYF. The CDR3 bases are TGTGCCAGCAAGGGGCCGGGACAGGGGTTTCAAGATACGCAGTATTTT. The chain joins TRBV28 to TRBJ2-3, with 10 nucleotides matching TRBD1. Trimming at V came to 7 bases and at J to 5 bases, leaving 12 bases not matched to a gene. Germline V gene lookup returns CDR1 MDHEN and CDR2 SYDVKM. CDR3 length: 16 amino acids.

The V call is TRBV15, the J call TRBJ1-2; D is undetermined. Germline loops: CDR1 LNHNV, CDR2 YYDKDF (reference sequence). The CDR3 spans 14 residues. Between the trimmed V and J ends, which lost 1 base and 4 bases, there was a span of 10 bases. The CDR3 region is CATSRAHSTYGYTF. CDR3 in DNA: TGTGCCACCAGCAGAGCCCACAGCACCTATGGCTACACCTTC.

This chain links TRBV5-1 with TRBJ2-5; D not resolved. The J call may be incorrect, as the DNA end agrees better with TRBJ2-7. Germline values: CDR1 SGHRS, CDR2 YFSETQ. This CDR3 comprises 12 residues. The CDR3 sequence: CASSLNEYEQYF. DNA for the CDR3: TGCGCCAGCAGCTTGAATGAATACGAGCAGTACTTC.

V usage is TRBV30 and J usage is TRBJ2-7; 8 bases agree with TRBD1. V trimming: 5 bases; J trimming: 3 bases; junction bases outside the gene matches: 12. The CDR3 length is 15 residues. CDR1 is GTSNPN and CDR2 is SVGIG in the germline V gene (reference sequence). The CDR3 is CAWGSFARGLYEQYF. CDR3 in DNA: TGTGCCTGGGGGTCCTTTGCCAGGGGGCTCTACGAGCAGTACTTC.

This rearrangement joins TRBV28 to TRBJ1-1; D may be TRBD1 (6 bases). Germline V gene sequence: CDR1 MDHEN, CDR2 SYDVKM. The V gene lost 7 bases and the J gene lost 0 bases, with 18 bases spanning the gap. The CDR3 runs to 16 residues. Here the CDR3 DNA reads TGTGCCAGCACCACCGGGGGCGCGGGTGTGAACACTGAAGCTTTCTTT. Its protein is CASTTGGAGVNTEAFF.

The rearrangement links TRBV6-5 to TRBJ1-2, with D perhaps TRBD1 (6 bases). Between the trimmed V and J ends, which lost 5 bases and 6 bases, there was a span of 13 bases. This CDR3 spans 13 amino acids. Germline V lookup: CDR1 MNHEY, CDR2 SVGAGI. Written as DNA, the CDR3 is TGTGCCAGCAGTCCCCGTGGGGGCCATGGCTACACCTTC. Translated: CASSPRGGHGYTF.

As DNA, the CDR3 is TGTGCCTGGAGAAAGGGCAGGGGGTTGGGCAATGAGCAGTTCTTC. This encodes CAWRKGRGLGNEQFF. The chain joins TRBV30 to TRBJ2-1; 7 bases map to TRBD1. The J segment lost 6 bases and the V segment lost 3 bases, leaving 11 bases of the junction unmatched. The CDR3 length is 15 residues. Germline V CDR1 and CDR2: GTSNPN, SVGIG (reference sequence).

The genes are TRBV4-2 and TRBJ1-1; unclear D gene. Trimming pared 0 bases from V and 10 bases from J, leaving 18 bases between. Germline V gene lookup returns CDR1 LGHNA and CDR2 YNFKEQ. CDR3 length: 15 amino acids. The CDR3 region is CASSQDPQAPLGAFF. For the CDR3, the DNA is TGTGCCAGCAGCCAAGACCCCCAGGCCCCTCTCGGAGCTTTCTTT.

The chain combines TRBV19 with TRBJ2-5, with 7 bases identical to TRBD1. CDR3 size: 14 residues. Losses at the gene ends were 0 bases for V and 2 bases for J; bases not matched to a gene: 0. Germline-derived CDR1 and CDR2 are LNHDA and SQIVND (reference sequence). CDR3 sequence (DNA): TGTGCCAGTAGTATAGAGGGACAGCAAGAGACCCAGTACTTC. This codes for CASSIEGQQETQYF.

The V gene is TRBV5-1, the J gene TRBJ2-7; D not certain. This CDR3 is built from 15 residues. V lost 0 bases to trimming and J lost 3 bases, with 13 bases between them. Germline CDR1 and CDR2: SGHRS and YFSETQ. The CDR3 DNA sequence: TGCGCCAGCAGCTTGGAGCCAGGAGCCTACTACGAGCAGTACTTC. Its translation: CASSLEPGAYYEQYF.

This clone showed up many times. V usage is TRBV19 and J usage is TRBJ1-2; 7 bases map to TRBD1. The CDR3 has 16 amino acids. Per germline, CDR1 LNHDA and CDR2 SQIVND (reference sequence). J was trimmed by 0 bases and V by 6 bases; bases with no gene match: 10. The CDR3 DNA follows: TGTGCCAGTAGGACTAGACAGGGCGGGACTAACTATGGCTACACCTTC. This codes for CASRTRQGGTNYGYTF.

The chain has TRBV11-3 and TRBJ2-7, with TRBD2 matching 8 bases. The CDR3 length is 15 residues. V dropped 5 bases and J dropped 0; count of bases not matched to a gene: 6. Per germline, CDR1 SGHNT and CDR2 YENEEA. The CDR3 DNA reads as TGTGCCAGCAGCCAGGTAGCGGGGAGCTCCTACGAGCAGTACTTC. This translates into CASSQVAGSSYEQYF.

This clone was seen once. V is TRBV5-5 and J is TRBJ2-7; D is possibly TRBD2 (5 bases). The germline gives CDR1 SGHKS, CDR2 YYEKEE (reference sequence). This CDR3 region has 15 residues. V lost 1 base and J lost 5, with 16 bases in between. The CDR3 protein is CASSLLRFSGNEQYF. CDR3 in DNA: TGTGCCAGCAGCTTGTTGCGCTTTTCGGGGAACGAGCAGTACTTC. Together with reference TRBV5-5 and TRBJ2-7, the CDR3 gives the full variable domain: DAGVTQSPTHLIKTRGQQVTLRCSPISGHKSVSWYQQVLGQGPQFIFQYYEKEERGRGNFPDRFSARQFPNYSSELNVNALLLGDSALYLCASSLLRFSGNEQYFGPGTRLTVT.

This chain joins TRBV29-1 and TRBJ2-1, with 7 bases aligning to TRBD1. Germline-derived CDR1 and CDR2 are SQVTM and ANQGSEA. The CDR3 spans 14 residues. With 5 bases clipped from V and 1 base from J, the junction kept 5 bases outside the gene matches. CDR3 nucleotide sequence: TGCAGCGTTCGAAGGGACAGATCCTACAATGAGCAGTTCTTC. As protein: CSVRRDRSYNEQFF.

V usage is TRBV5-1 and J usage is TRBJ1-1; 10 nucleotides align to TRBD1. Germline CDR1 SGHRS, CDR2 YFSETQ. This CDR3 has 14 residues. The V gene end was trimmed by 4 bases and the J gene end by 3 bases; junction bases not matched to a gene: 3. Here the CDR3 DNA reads TGCGCCAGCAGCGGACAGGGGGGAGACACTGAAGCTTTCTTT. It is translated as CASSGQGGDTEAFF.

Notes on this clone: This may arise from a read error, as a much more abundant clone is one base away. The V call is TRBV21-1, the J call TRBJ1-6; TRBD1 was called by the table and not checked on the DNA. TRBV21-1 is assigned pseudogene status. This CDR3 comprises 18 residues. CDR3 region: CVSSNCGRGLSYNSPLHF. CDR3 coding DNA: TGTGTCAGCAGCAACTGCGGCAGGGGGCTTTCCTATAATTCACCCCTCCACTTT.

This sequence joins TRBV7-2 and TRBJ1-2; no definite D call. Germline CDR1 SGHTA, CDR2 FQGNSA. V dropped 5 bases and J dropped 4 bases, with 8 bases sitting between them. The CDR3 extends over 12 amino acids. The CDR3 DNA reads TGTGCCAGCAGCCAAAACAGCTATGGCTACACCTTC. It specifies CASSQNSYGYTF.